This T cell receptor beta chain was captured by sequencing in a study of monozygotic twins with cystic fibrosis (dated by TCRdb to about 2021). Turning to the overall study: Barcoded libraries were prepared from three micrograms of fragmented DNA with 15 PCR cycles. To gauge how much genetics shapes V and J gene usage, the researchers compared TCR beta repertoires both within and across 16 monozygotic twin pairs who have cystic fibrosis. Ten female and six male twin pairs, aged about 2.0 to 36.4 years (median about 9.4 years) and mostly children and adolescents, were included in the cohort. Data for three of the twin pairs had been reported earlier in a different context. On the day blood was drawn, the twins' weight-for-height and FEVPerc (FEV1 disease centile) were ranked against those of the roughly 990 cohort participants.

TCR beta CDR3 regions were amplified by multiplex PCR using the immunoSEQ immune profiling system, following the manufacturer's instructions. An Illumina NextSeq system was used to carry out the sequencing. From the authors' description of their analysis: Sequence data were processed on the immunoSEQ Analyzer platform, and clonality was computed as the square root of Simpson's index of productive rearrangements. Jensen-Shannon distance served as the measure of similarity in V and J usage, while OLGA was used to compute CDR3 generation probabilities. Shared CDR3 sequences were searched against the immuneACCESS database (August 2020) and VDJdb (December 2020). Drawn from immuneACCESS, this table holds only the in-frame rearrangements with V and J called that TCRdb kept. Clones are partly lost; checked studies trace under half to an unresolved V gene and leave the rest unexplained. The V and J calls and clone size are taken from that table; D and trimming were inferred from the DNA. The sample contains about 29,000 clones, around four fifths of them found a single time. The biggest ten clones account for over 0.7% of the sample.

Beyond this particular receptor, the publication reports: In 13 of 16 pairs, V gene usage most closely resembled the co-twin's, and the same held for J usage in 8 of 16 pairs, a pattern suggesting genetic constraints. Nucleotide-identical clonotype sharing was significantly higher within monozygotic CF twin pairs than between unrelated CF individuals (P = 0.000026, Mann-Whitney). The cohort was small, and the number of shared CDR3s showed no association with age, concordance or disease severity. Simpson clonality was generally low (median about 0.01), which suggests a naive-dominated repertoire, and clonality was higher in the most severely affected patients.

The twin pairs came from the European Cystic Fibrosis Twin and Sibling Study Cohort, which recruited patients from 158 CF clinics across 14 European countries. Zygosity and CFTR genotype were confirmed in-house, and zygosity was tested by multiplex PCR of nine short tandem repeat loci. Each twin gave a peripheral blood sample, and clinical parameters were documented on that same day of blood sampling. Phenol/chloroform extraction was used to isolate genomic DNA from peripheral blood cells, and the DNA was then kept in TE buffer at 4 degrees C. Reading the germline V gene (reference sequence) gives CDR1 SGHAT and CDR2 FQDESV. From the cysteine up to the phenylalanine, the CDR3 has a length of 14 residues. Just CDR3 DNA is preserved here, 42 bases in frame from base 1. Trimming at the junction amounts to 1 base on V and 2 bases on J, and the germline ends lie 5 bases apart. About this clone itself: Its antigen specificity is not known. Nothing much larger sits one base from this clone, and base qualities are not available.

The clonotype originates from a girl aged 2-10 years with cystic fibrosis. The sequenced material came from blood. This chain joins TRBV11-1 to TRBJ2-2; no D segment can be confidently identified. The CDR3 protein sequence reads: CASSLEPNTGELFF. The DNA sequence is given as TGTGCCAGCAGCTTAGAACCCAACACCGGGGAGCTGTTTTTT.